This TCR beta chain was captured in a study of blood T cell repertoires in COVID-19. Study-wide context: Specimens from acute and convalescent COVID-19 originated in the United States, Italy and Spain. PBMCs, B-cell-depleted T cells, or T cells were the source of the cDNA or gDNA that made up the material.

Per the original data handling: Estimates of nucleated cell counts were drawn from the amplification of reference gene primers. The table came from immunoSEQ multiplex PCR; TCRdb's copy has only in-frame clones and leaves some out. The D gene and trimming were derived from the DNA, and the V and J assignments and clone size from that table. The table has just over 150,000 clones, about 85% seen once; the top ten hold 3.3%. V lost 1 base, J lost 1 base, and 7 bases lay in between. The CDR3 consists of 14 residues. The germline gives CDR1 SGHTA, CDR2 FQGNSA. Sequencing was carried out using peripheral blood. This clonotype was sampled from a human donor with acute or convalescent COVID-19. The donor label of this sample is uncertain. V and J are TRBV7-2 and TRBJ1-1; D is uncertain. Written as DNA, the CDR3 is TGTGCCAGCAGCTTAGTTTCAGAGAACACTGAAGCTTTCTTT. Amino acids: CASSLVSENTEAFF.